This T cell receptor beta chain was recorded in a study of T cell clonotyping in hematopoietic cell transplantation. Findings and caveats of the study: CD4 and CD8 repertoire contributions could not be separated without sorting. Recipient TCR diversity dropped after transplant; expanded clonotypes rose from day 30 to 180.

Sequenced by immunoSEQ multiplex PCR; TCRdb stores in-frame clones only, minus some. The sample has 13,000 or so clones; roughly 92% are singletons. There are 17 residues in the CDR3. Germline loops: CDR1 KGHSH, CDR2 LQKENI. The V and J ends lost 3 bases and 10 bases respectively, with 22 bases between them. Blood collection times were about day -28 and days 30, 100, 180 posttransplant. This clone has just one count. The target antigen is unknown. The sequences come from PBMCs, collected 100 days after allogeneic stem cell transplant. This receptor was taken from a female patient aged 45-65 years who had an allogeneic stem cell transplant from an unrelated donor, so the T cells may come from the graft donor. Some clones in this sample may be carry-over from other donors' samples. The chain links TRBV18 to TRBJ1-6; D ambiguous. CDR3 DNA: TGTGCCAGCTCACCTTCCCCGACACCAAATTTAGGATCACCCCTCCACTTT. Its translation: CASSPSPTPNLGSPLHF.